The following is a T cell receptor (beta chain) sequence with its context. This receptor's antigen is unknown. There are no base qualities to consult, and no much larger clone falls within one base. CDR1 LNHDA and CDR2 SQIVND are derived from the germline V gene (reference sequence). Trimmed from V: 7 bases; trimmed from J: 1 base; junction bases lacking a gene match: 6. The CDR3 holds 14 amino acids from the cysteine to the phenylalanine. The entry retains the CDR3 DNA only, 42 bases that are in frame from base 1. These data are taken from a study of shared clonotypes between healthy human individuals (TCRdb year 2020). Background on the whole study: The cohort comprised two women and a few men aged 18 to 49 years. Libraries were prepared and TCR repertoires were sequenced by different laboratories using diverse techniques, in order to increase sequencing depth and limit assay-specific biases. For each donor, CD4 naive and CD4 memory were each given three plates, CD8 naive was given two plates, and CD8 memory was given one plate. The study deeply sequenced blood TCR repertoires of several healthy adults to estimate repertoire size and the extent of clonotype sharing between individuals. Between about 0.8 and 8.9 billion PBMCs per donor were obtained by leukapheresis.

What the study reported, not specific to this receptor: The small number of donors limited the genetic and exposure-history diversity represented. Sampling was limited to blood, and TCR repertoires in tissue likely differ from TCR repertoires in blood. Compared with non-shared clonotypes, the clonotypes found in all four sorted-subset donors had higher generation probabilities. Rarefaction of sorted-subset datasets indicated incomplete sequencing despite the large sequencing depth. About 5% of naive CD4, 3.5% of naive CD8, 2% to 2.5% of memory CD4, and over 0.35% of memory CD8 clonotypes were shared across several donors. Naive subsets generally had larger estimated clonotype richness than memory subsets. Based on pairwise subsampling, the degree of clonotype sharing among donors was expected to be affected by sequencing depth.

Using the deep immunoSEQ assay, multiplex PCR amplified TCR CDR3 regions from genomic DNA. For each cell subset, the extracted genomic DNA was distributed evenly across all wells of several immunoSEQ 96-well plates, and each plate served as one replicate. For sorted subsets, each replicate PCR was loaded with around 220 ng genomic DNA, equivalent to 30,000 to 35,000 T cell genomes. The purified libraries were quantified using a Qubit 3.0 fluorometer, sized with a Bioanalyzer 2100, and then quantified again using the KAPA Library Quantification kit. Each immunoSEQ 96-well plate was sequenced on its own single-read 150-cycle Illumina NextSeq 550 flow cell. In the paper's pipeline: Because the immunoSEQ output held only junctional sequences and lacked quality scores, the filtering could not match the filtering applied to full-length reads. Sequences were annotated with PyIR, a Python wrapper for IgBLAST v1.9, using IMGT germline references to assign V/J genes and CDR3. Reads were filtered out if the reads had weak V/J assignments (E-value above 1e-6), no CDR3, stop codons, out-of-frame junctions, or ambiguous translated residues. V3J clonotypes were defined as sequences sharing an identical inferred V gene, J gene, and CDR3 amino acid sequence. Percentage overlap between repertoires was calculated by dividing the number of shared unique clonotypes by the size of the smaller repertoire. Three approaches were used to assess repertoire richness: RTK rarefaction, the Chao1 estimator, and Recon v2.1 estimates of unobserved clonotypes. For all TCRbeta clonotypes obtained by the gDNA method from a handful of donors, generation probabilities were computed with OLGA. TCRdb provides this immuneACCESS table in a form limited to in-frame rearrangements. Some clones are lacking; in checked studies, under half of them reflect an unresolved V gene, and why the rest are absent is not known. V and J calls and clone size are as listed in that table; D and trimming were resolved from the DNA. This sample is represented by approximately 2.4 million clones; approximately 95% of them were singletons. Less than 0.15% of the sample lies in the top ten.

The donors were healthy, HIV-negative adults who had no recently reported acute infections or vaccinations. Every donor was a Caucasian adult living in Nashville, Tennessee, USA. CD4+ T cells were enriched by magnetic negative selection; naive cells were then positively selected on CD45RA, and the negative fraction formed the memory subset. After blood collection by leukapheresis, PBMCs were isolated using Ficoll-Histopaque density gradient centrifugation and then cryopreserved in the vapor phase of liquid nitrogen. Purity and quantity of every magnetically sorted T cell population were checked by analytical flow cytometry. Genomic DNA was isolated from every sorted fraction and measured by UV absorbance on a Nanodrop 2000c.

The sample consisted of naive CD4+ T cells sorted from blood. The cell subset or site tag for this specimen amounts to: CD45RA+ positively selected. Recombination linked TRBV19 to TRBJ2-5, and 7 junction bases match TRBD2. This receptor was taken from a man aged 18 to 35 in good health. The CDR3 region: CASKQTGGQETQYF. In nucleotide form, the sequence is TGTGCCAGTAAACAGACGGGGGGCCAAGAGACCCAGTACTTC.